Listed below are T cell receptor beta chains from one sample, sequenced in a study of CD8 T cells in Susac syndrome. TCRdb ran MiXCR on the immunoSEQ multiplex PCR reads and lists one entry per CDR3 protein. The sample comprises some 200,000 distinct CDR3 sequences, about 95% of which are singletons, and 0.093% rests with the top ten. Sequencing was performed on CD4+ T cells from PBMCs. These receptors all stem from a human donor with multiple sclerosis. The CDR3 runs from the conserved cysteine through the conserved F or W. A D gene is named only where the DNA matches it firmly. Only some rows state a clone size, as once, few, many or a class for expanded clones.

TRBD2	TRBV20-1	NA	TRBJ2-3	TGCAGTGCTAGAGATCCGGGACTAGCGGGAGATACGCAGTATTTT	CSARDPGLAGDTQYF
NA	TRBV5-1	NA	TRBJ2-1	TGCGCCAGCAGCTTGGCCGCTACACGCTCCTACAATGAGCAGTTCTTC	CASSLAATRSYNEQFF
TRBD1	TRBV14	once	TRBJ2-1	TGTGCCAGCAGCCCCTTTTCAGGCGGGACAGGGATAAGCAATGAGCAGTTCTTC	CASSPFSGGTGISNEQFF
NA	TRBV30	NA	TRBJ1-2	TGTGCCTGGAGTTTGGGGGGAAACTATGGCTACACCTTC	CAWSLGGNYGYTF
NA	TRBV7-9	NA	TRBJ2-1	TGTGCCAGCAGCTTAAATTATGAGCAGTTCTTC	CASSLNYEQFF
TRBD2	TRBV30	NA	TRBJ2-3	TGTGCCTGGAGCCCTAGCGGGGGGCTGGGGGATACGCAGTATTTT	CAWSPSGGLGDTQYF
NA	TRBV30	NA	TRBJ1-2	TGTGCCTGGAGGGAACATTTGGACTATGGCTACACCTTC	CAWREHLDYGYTF
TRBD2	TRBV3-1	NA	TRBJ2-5	TGTGCCAGCAGCCAAAGAGCGGGAGGCGGCGAGACCCAGTACTTC	CASSQRAGGGETQYF
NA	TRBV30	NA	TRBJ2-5	TGTGCCTGGGGATCGCAGTCAGAGACCCAGTACTTC	CAWGSQSETQYF
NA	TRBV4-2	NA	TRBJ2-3	TGTGCCAGCAGCCAAGATCTAGGGGCAGATACGCAGTATTTT	CASSQDLGADTQYF
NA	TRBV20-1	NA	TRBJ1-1	TGCAGTGCTAGTATCCGCAGGGGCCGGACTGAAGCTTTCTTT	CSASIRRGRTEAFF
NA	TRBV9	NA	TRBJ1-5	TGTGCCAGCAGCGTGGGGGAGACTGATCAGCCCCAGCATTTT	CASSVGETDQPQHF
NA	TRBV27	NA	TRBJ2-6	TGTGCCAGCAAGATTTCTGGGGCCAACGTCCTGACTTTC	CASKISGANVLTF
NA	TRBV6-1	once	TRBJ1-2	TGTGCCAGCAGTGCAACGACTAGCTATGGCTACACCTTC	CASSATTSYGYTF
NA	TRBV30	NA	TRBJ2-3	TGTGCCTGGAGTGTGGAGGGGGGCACAGATACGCAGTATTTT	CAWSVEGGTDTQYF
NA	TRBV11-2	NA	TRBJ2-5	TGTGCCAGCAAAACCTTGGGGGTGCGCGAGACCCAGTACTTC	CASKTLGVRETQYF
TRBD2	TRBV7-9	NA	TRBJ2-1	TGTGCCACCCAGTTTACGGCGGGAGGGGAGCAGTTCTTC	CATQFTAGGEQFF
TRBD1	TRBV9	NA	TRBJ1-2	TGTGCCAGCAGCGTAGCTGAGGCAGGGGGCAATGGCTACACCTTC	CASSVAEAGGNGYTF
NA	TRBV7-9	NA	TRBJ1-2	TGTGCCAGCAGCCACGGCGGAGGGGGAGGGTATGGCTACACCTTC	CASSHGGGGGYGYTF
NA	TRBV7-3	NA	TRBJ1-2	TGTGCCAGCAGCTTAATTCAGGGTTTGGGCGGCTACACCTTC	CASSLIQGLGGYTF
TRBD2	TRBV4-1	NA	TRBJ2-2	TGCGCCAGCAGCCAAACGGGGGGCACCGGGGAGCTGTTTTTT	CASSQTGGTGELFF
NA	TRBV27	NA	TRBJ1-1	TGTGCCAGCAGTTTTTCGGCCGGATCGAACACTGAAGCTTTCTTT	CASSFSAGSNTEAFF
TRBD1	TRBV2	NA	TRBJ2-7	TGTGCCAGCACCGGACAGGGCTACGAGCAGTACTTC	CASTGQGYEQYF
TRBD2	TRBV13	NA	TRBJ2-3	TGTGCCAGCAGCTTAGCCCAGCGGGGGTTCTTGGGCACAGATACGCAGTATTTT	CASSLAQRGFLGTDTQYF
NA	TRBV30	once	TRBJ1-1	TGTGCCTGGAGTGGTGTTCATTCGAGGGCTTTCTTT	CAWSGVHSRAFF
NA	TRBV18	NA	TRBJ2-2	TGTGCCAGCTCACCATTCGGCAGGGCGAACACCGGGGAGCTGTTTTTT	CASSPFGRANTGELFF
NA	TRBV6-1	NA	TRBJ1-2	TGTGCCAGCAGTGAGAACGGATTTTACTATGGCTACACCTTC	CASSENGFYYGYTF
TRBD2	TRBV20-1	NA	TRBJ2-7	TGCAGTGCTGAGGCAGCGGGGGTCCCCTCCTACGAGCAGTACTTC	CSAEAAGVPSYEQYF
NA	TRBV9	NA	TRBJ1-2	TGTGCCAGCAGCCCGAGGACAGTGGCACGGCACTATGGCTACACCTTC	CASSPRTVARHYGYTF
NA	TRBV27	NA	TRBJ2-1	TGTGCCCGGTCCGCGTGGCAGTTCTTC	CARSAWQFF
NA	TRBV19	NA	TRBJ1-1	TGTGCCACTAAGAGACCGAACACTGAAGCTTTCTTT	CATKRPNTEAFF
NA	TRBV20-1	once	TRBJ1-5	TGCAGTGCTACGGACCAAAATCAGCCCCAGCATTTT	CSATDQNQPQHF
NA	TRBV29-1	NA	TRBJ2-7	TGCAGCGTTCGTGGGACAAACTCTAACTACGAGCAGTGCTTC	CSVRGTNSNYEQCF
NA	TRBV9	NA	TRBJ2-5	TGTGCCAGCAGCGTAGGGAGCGCAGAGACCCAGTACTTC	CASSVGSAETQYF
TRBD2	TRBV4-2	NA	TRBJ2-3	TGTGCCAGCAGCCCTCGGGGACTAGCGGGGTACACAGATACGCAGTATTTT	CASSPRGLAGYTDTQYF
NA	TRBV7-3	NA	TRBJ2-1	TGTGCCAGCAGCCCCTTGGGGAGTGAGCAGTTCTTC	CASSPLGSEQFF
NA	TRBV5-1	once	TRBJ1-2	TGCGCCAGCAGCGCCGGACTAGGGCTGAACTATGGCTACACCTTC	CASSAGLGLNYGYTF
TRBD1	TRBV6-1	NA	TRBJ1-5	TGTGCCAGCATTGGACAGGGTGCAGTTAGGGGCAATCAGCCCCAGCATTTT	CASIGQGAVRGNQPQHF
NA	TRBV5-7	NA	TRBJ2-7	TGTGCCAGCAGTCGGGGTGCCTGTACCTACGAGCAGTACTTC	CASSRGACTYEQYF
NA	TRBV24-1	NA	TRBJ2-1	TGTGCCACCAGTCCTGGGGGCAGGGGTGGTGATGAGCAGTTCTTC	CATSPGGRGGDEQFF
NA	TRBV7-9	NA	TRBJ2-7	TGTGCCAGCAGTCTCACGTCCCGGGACACTCCGCAGTACTTC	CASSLTSRDTPQYF
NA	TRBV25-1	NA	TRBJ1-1	TGTGCCAGCAGTGAATATTATGGGGGCGAAGATGAAGCTTTCTTT	CASSEYYGGEDEAFF
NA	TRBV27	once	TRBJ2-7	TGTGCCAGCAGTACGGACATCACCTACGAGCAGTACTTC	CASSTDITYEQYF
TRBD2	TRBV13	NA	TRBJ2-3	TGTGCCAGCAGTCCGACGGGGGGGGCGGACACAGATACGCAGTATTTT	CASSPTGGADTDTQYF
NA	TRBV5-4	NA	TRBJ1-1	TGTGCCAGCAGCTCGCCGGGAAGGAACACTGAAGCTTTCTTT	CASSSPGRNTEAFF
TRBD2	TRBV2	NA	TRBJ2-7	TGTGCCAGCACCCACCCTCGAGCGGGAGTGGACGAGCAGTACTTC	CASTHPRAGVDEQYF
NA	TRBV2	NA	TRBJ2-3	TGTGCCAGCAGTGGTACAGTCTGGACGGATACGCAGTATTTT	CASSGTVWTDTQYF
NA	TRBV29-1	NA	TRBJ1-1	TGCAGCGGACGGAGCATGAACACTGAAGCTTTCTTT	CSGRSMNTEAFF
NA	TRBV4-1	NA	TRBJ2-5	TGCGCCAGCAGAGCGGGCGTAGGGCAAGAGACCCAGTACTTC	CASRAGVGQETQYF
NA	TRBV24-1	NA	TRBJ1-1	TGTGCCACCAGTGATTCAACAGTTAACACTGAAGCTTTCTTT	CATSDSTVNTEAFF
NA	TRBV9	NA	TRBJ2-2	TGTGCCAGCAGCGTAGAAGTAGGTACCGGGGAGCTGTTTTTT	CASSVEVGTGELFF
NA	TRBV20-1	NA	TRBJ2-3	TGCAGTGCCCGGGAACCTAGCACAGATACGCAGTATTTT	CSAREPSTDTQYF
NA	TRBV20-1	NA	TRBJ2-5	TGCAGTGCCCAGCCCTTGGGGTTAGAGACCCAGTACTTC	CSAQPLGLETQYF
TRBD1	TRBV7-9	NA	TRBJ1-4	TGTGCGTGCTTAGGACAGGCTGAAAAACTGTTTTTT	CACLGQAEKLFF
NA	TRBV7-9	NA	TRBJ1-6	TGTGCCAGCAGCCCCGTGGTGGAGTCACCCCTCCACTTT	CASSPVVESPLHF